This paragraph covers one T cell receptor (beta chain) sequence. Clones were sequenced by immunoSEQ multiplex PCR, and TCRdb holds only the in-frame ones, with some missing. The sample shows over 40,000 clones, 80% to 95% of them seen only once. This entry comes from a study of T cell changes during pregnancy in multiple sclerosis. J was trimmed by 4 bases and V by 4 bases; bases with no gene match: 11. Germline V CDR1 and CDR2: SGHRS, YFSETQ. This CDR3 has 16 amino acids. This specimen was peripheral blood, taken in the third trimester of pregnancy. The chain recombines TRBV5-1 with TRBJ1-2; 9 bases are shared with TRBD1. This TCR was recovered from a female donor with multiple sclerosis, enrolled in a pregnancy study. The CDR3 here is CASSELSGTGFYGYTF. CDR3 in DNA: TGCGCCAGCAGCGAGCTATCCGGGACAGGGTTCTATGGCTACACCTTC.